This T cell receptor beta chain derives from a study of T cells in women clearing cervical HPV infection. Looking at the study overall: Controls gave blood once infection was undetectable; cases at lesion identification. Case blood was drawn a median about 160 days after lesion detection. With HLA typing for only a few women, HLA confounding remains possible. Study-level findings and limits: CIN3+ cases had significantly higher TCR richness than controls; evenness did not differ.

The CDR3 runs to 15 residues. The ends lost 1 base at V and 3 bases at J; junction bases unmatched: 1. Germline assignment: CDR1 SGHAT and CDR2 FQNNGV. TCRdb keeps only in-frame clones here, not all; method: immunoSEQ multiplex PCR. Its listing shows approximately 32,000 clones. A word on this clone: Its target is not known. Read coverage stops 3 residues before the CDR3 terminus; the germline J gene supplies the remainder.

The rearrangement uses TRBV11-2 and TRBJ2-4; 9 bases are a match to TRBD2. The TCR sequence derives from a woman aged 18-69 years with a cervical HPV16 infection that either progressed to CIN3+ or cleared (not recorded which). Sequenced sample: blood buffy coat. This CDR3 reads CASSLVAGDKNIQYF. CDR3 DNA, as far as it was read: TGTGCCAGCAGCTTAGTAGCGGGGGACAAAAACATT.